Reported below is one TCR beta chain. This sample is part of a study of blood T cell repertoires in COVID-19. At the level of the study: Material from acute and convalescent COVID-19 was sourced from the United States, Italy and Spain. T cells, B-cell-depleted T cells, or PBMCs supplied cDNA or gDNA.

The protocol was immunoSEQ multiplex PCR, while the TCRdb copy is restricted to in-frame clones and leaves out a portion. The sample yields approximately 100,000 clones, roughly 85% seen once. Participants were aged about 18 to 100 years, lived in over 20 US areas, and enrolled virtually. Donors in Cohort 3 who had recovered were those with two negative PCRs, healthcare professional clearance, or resolution of their symptoms. The V gene's germline CDR1 is MNHEY and CDR2 SMNVEV (reference sequence). The trim removed 3 bases at V and 3 bases at J, leaving 2 bases unmatched. The CDR3 has 14 amino acids.

The sequence was collected from a woman between 45 and 60 years old who had recovered from COVID-19. V gene TRBV27 combines with J gene TRBJ2-7; the match to TRBD2 covers 10 bases. Sequenced material: PBMCs or T cells enriched from blood (not recorded which). The CDR3 coding sequence is TGTGCCAGCAGTTTGGCTAGCGGGAGCTACGAGCAGTACTTC. Translated, it gives CASSLASGSYEQYF.